This TCR beta chain was documented in a study of blood T cell repertoires in COVID-19. About the research overall: The analysed material was cDNA or gDNA that came from T cells, B-cell-depleted T cells, or PBMCs.

Assay used: immunoSEQ multiplex PCR; TCRdb lists only in-frame clones, some missing. The sample lists 300,000 to 500,000 clones; roughly 88% were seen once. Individuals aged roughly 18 to 95 years were recruited from about two dozen US areas. Self-reported history from a screening survey and questionnaire set each donor's cohort. The V end lost 4 bases, the J end lost 3 bases, and 4 bases lay between the germline ends. The CDR3 is 11 amino acids. Germline V gene lookup returns CDR1 SGHAT and CDR2 FQNNGV. The clonotype comes from a woman in her forties with acute COVID-19. The chain joins TRBV11-2 to TRBJ2-7; unclear D gene. Sequencing was carried out using PBMCs or T cells enriched from blood (not recorded which). This chain's CDR3 is CASSSFYEQYF. The CDR3 coding sequence is TGTGCCAGCAGCTCCTTCTACGAGCAGTACTTC.